One TCR beta chain is described in this entry. Its antigen is undetermined. This record comes from a study of cytomegalovirus exposure and HLA in healthy donors. The CDR3 is 15 residues long. Germline V CDR1 and CDR2: SNHLY, FYNNEI. V lost 7 bases, J lost 5 bases, and 8 bases stayed unmatched. PCR involved 60 Vbeta and 13 Jbeta primers. Assay used: immunoSEQ multiplex PCR; TCRdb lists only in-frame clones, some missing. The table records about 160,000 clones, 60% to 85% of them present only once. Notes on the study in general: Among CMV-associated TCR beta chains, most appeared HLA-restricted in a later analysis. Solely CMV serostatus was available to characterize immune exposure. A few chains tied to CMV proved CMV antigen-specific in vitro.

This chain links TRBV2 with TRBJ2-2; 9 nucleotides match TRBD1. The sample taken for sequencing was PBMCs. The receptor was isolated from a man between 25 and 39 years old in good health and CMV-seropositive. The CDR3 sequence is CASTMGQGRTGELFF. CDR3 bases: TGTGCCAGCACTATGGGACAGGGCCGAACCGGGGAGCTGTTTTTT.